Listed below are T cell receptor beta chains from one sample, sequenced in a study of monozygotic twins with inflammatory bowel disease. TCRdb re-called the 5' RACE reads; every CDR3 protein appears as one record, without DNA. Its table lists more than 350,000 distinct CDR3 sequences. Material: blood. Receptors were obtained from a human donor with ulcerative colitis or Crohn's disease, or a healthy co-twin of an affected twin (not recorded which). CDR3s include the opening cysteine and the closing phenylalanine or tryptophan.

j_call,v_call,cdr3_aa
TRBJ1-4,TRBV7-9,CASSSNGQGTNEKLFF
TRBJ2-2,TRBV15,CATSRSGPLNTGELFF
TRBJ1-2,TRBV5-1,CASSLEWGGDGYTF
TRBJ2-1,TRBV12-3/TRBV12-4,CASSWVMWGEAGLNEQFF
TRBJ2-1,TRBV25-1,CASSVGTGGLGEQFF
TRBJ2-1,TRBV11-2,CASSLLAGAGNEQFF
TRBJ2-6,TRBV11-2,CASSLVILLGANVLTF
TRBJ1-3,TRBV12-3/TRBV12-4,CASSAFRQGSSGNTIYF
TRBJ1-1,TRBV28,CASTIAGGNTEAFF
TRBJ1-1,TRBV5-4,CASSLLVADTEAFF
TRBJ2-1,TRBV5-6,CASSSGYVYEQFF
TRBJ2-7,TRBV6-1,CASSRSAYIGTKLYEQYF
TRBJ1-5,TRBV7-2,CASSLGGQGKQPQHF
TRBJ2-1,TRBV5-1,CASRLGQGVNEQFF
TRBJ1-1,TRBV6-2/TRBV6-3,CASHTGGLGTEAFF
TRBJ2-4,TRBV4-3,CASSRTSGNIQYF
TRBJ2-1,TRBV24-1,CATSDHGTAVNEQFF
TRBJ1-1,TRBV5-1,CASSLATTLAEAFF
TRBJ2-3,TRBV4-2,CASSPSGVEKDTQYF
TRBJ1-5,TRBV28,CATKTGGGQPQHF
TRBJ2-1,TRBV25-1,CASSGQVEQFF
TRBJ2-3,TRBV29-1,CSVVQGSTDTQYF
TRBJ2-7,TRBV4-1,CASSQEGDRIASKQYF
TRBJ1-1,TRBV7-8,CASSRQEIGIF
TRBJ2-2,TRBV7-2,CASSRQGPGELFF
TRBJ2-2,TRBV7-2,CASSERSGAGTGELFF
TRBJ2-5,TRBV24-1,CATSNSGSGKTQYF
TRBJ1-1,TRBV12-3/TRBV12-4,CASSLERGRTEAFF
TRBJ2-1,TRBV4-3,CASSQETYYNEQFF
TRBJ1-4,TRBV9,CASSVGAFPTNEKLFF
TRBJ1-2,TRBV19,CASSGVLYGYTF
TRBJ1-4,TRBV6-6,CASRRGAGRKLFF
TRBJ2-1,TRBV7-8,CASSFILSGTSGSNEQFF
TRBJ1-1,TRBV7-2,CASSLRITGIGAEAFF
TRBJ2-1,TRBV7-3,CASSSDYNNEQFF
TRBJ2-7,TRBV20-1,CSARGQGVAYEQYF
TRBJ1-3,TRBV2,CASSEGKSSGNTIYF
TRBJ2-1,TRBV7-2,CASSLGVLAHNEQFF
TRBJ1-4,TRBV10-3,CAISDRSSEEKLFF
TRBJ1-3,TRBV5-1,CASSATSRADSGNTIYF
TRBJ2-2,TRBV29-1,CSAGTSGTSIPTGELFF
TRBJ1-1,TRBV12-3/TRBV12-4,CASSFEGGTEAFF
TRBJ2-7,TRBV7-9,CASSLEGTVGYEQYF
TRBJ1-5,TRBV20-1,CSAIRGIGPQHF
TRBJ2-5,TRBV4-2,CASSQDTGQETQYF
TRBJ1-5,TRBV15,CATSRDRPQGNQPQHF
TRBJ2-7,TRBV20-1,CSARDLAWGGVSYEQYF
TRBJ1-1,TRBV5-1,CASKGDQGVNTEAFF
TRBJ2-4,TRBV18,CASSGRDRGLTAKNIQYF
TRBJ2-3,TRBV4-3,CASSQDAPGTLMPDTQYF
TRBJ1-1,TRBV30,CAWEGKRNTEAFF
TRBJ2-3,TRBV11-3,CASSSRDRGQNFDTQYF
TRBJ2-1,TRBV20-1,CSASVGGSSYNEQFF
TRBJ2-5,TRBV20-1,CSAMWSGETQYF
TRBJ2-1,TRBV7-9,CASSSQDNEQFF